The rows below give T cell receptor beta chains drawn from one sample of a study of cytomegalovirus exposure and HLA in healthy donors. TCRdb keeps only in-frame clones here, not all; method: immunoSEQ multiplex PCR. The sample lists approximately 200,000 clones, around 81% seen once, with around 2% in the top ten. The source material was PBMCs. The receptors shown here come from a woman between 18 and 29 years old in good health and CMV-seropositive. Each CDR3 is given without its conserved first and last residue. The D gene is left open where the match is weak. Only part of the rows carry a size: once, few, many, or a class if the clone is expanded.

. . TRBV7-9 ASSPDWLMAGNTIY
. . TRBV27 ASGPFWPDTQY
. TRBD2 TRBV19 ARTSRPLRGTQY
. . TRBV25-1 ASSEKKGGSDYGYT
. . TRBV7-9 ASSYSGRGDYGYT
. . TRBV28 ASSPRQKETQY
. . TRBV7-6 ASSPNFRGTDTQY
. TRBD1 TRBV4-1 ASSLYRGHYEQY
. TRBD1 TRBV4-2 ASSLETGSVNEQF
. TRBD1 TRBV11-3 ASSRGPPGQGIDGYT
. TRBD1 TRBV2 ASRTGRGLFSDYGYT
. TRBD1 TRBV2 ASRYPGTGEANSQY
. . TRBV5-6 ASSHSQRTQY
. . TRBV20-1 SASSGDTQY
. . TRBV5-4 ASSLVGGEGLF
few TRBD2 TRBV7-3 ASSSRRYSGDADTQY
once TRBD2 TRBV9 ASSRSSGWADTQY
. . TRBV5-6 ASSFSVGAKTQY
. . TRBV27 ASSLRLRNTIY
once TRBD1 TRBV30 AWSVREYRPRTGKIAPLH
. TRBD1 TRBV19 ATQGTGGVYGYT
. TRBD1 TRBV6-6 ASSHRGRDHEQY
. TRBD1 TRBV5-1 ASSLGGGDYGYT
. TRBD2 TRBV2 ASRLAGHTDTQY
. TRBD1 TRBV28 ASSSPSGTAYNEQF
. . TRBV9 ASSPTGLIDSPLH
. . TRBV6-1 ASSESQGMHTQY
few TRBD2 TRBV6-5 ASSPSGSTDTQY
. . TRBV4-1 ASSQERAESNEQF
. TRBD1 TRBV7-9 ASSLTGGAEAF
. . TRBV2 ASSAQGANYGYT
. . TRBV27 ASSFTSLGGEQY
. . TRBV4-3 ASSQEARQSYGYT
. . TRBV7-7 ASSAGQNEKLF
. . TRBV25-1 ASSELGTVEGYGYT
. . TRBV4-2 ASSPRESYYNEQF
. TRBD2 TRBV10-3 AISDTSGGAKDTQY
few . TRBV5-6 ASSLPGQIDTGELF
. TRBD2 TRBV7-3 ASSLGLAGGTGELF
. . TRBV19 ASSRDIERGYT
. . TRBV13 ASSLTGAYGYT
once TRBD2 TRBV2 ASSEWPSGDLEQY
. . TRBV5-3 ARSLAKGRYNEQF
. . TRBV7-9 ASSPIGGEVNSPLH
. . TRBV2 ASSWGVQETQY
. TRBD1 TRBV4-2 ASSQSPALTGAGETQY
. . TRBV15 ASGPTLANTGELF
. . TRBV11-3 ASSLVANNEQF
few . TRBV11-2 ASRTPPQETQY
. TRBD1 TRBV6-1 ASSEPGTAHGYT
. . TRBV5-1 ASTETGRGTNEQF
. TRBD1 TRBV19 ASLTTATGGTEAF
. TRBD2 TRBV4-1 ASSRIPTSGGYDEQF
. . TRBV7-2 ASSLNRVRANTEAF
. TRBD1 TRBV19 ASSIDRAPF
. TRBD2 TRBV2 ASRWGGLGEQY
. . TRBV18 ASSPVQGGSYNEQF
few TRBD1 TRBV2 ASSGEGQGSGQF
. TRBD2 TRBV27 ASSLYLAGVTGELF
. . TRBV2 ASHPQGSGELF